Following are 5 T cell receptor beta chains from one sample sequenced in a study of graft-versus-host responses after intestinal transplantation. These receptors have no known antigen. TCRdb's copy holds only in-frame clones and misses some; the assay was immunoSEQ multiplex PCR. The sample holds about 86,000 clones, around 89% seen once. Sequencing was performed on unstimulated CD4+ T cells sorted from spleen or lymph node cells, taken before transplant. The receptors derive from a human donor who was the organ donor for an intestinal transplant.

This clone was observed a single time. V gene TRBV9 combines with J gene TRBJ2-1; D unclear. The CDR3 is 13 amino acids. Germline CDR1 is SGDLS and CDR2 is YYNGEE. V was cut by 3 bases and J by 10 bases, with 14 bases left in between. CDR3 sequence: CASSALTTNEQFF. The CDR3 nucleotides are TGTGCCAGCAGCGCCTTAACCACTAACGAGCAGTTCTTC.

V is TRBV4-2 and J is TRBJ2-1, with D unresolved. The germline V gene encodes CDR1 LGHNA and CDR2 YNFKEQ. The CDR3 consists of 12 residues. V lost 0 bases, J lost 15 bases, and 12 bases lay in between. CDR3 nucleotide sequence: TGTGCCAGCAGCCAAGAGGGCCTATTGGCGTTCTTC. It codes for CASSQEGLLAFF.

V is TRBV7-6 and J is TRBJ2-5; D gene ambiguous. Trimming cost V 1 base and J 2 bases, with 5 bases left between them. Germline CDR1 reads SGHVS; CDR2 reads FNYEAQ. The CDR3 sequence is 13 residues long. For the CDR3, the DNA is TGTGCCAGCAGCTTAGGCAGTCAAGAGACCCAGTACTTC. Amino acids: CASSLGSQETQYF.

This chain uses TRBV2 with TRBJ2-3; the match to TRBD2 covers 12 bases. Germline trimming cut 4 bases from V and 6 bases from J; bases unmatched to any gene: 8. The CDR3 is 16 amino acids. Germline V lookup: CDR1 SNHLY, CDR2 FYNNEI. The CDR3 DNA follows: TGTGCCAGCAGTGTCAGACTAGCGGGGGCCCCGGATACGCAGTATTTT. Its protein is CASSVRLAGAPDTQYF.

The chain joins TRBV11-1 to TRBJ1-1; TRBD1 might be the D (6 bases). Germline V lookup: CDR1 SGHAT, CDR2 FQDESV (reference sequence). V was cut by 5 bases and J by 0 bases, with 13 bases left in between. The CDR3 loop spans 15 amino acids. Here the CDR3 reads CASSPDSFMNTEAFF. CDR3 nucleotides: TGTGCCAGCAGCCCGGACAGCTTTATGAACACTGAAGCTTTCTTT.